A single sample gave rise to the 29 T cell receptor beta chains below, sequenced in a study of quantifying T cell responses using KT2 cells. Study information: cDNA was made from DNase-treated RNA using alpha and beta constant primers.

An oligo carrying a UMI was ligated to the cDNA 3' end. An equimolar mix of RC1.1 and RC1.2 primed the beta chain across TRBC1 and TRBC2. TCRdb analysed the UMI-ligation and nested PCR reads with MiXCR anew, one entry per CDR3 protein. The repertoire holds over 40,000 distinct CDR3 sequences, with around a tenth as singletons. Source material: PBMCs spiked with cells of the T cell clone KT2. These TCRs come from a human donor.

In its sample, this clonotype was seen a few times. J is TRBJ2-7 and V is TRBV12-3 or TRBV12-4; 14 bases are shared with TRBD2. The CDR3 extends over 16 amino acids. Germline trimming cut 3 bases from V and 3 bases from J; bases unmatched to any gene: 4. The CDR3 protein is CASSFGLAGGFYEQYF. The CDR3, as DNA: TGTGCCAGCAGTTTCGGACTAGCGGGGGGATTCTACGAGCAGTACTTC.

In its sample, this clonotype was seen a few times. Just one base apart from a much larger clone, this may be a read error. V and J are TRBV7-6 and TRBJ2-7; 7 bases fit TRBD2. Germline CDR1 and CDR2: SGHVS and FNYEAQ. V shed 1 base and J 3 bases; nucleotides not matched to a gene: 6. The CDR3 runs 15 residues. DNA of the CDR3: TGTGCCAGCAGCTTAGTGGCTAGCGGTTGCTACGAGCAGTACTTC. This gives the protein CASSLVASGCYEQYF.

The rearrangement joins TRBV29-1 to TRBJ2-5, with D possibly being TRBD1 or TRBD2 (5 bases each). Germline CDR1 reads SQVTM; CDR2 reads ANQGSEA. Between the trimmed V and J ends, which lost 2 bases and 5 bases, there was a span of 18 bases. CDR3 length: 15 residues. The CDR3 here is CSVELRTRPGETQYF. The DNA for the CDR3 is TGCAGCGTTGAATTACGGACAAGGCCGGGGGAGACCCAGTACTTC.

The chain couples TRBV30 to TRBJ2-5; D ambiguous. Per germline, CDR1 GTSNPN and CDR2 SVGIG (reference sequence). Trimming removed 3 bases at V and 1 base at J, with 0 bases between. This CDR3 has 10 residues. CDR3 coding DNA: TGTGCCTGGAGCCAAGAGACCCAGTACTTC. This sequence encodes CAWSQETQYF.

V usage is TRBV29-1 and J usage is TRBJ1-1, with TRBD1 as a possible D gene (6 bases). CDR3 length: 11 residues. Germline V CDR1 and CDR2: SQVTM, ANQGSEA. V lost 4 bases to trimming and J lost 5 bases, with 8 bases between them. In nucleotides, the CDR3 is TGCAGCGTTGGACAGGCGACTGAAGCTTTCTTT. It codes for CSVGQATEAFF.

The chain is built from TRBV6-2 or TRBV6-3 and TRBJ1-5; TRBD1 matches at 7 bases. This CDR3 is 16 amino acids long. In germline, CDR1 is MNHEY, CDR2 SVGEGT. V lost 6 bases and J lost 4; bases outside the gene matches: 12. In nucleotides, the CDR3 is TGTGCCAGCAGACACGCCGGGACAGTGATTAATCAGCCCCAGCATTTT. Protein sequence: CASRHAGTVINQPQHF.

This clonotype was counted at least ten times. This chain uses TRBV5-4 with TRBJ2-5, with 9 bases that match TRBD2. Germline CDR1 is SGHNT and CDR2 is YYREEE (reference sequence). V shed 5 bases and J 5 bases; nucleotides not matched to a gene: 16. This CDR3 region has 17 residues. CDR3 residues: CASSIRGTSGSKETQYF. CDR3 DNA sequence: TGTGCCAGCAGTATTCGGGGCACTAGCGGGTCGAAGGAGACCCAGTACTTC.

This chain connects TRBV15 to TRBJ2-1; 11 bases are a match to TRBD2. V was clipped by 6 bases and J by 8 bases; unmatched bases: 6. This CDR3 is 14 amino acids long. The germline V gene has CDR1 LNHNV and CDR2 YYDKDF (reference sequence). The CDR3: CATSWTSGRDEQFF. The CDR3 nucleotides are TGTGCCACCAGTTGGACTAGCGGGCGGGATGAGCAGTTCTTC.

This clonotype was seen only a few times. The chain joins TRBV19 to TRBJ2-1; a possible D gene is TRBD1 (5 bases). CDR3 length: 16 amino acids. Trimming left V 6 bases short and J 3 bases short, with 18 bases between. Germline V gene data show CDR1 as LNHDA and CDR2 as SQIVND (reference sequence). CDR3 bases: TGTGCCAGTAGCCGGAGTCACGGGCAGGGCTACAATGAGCAGTTCTTC. This sequence encodes CASSRSHGQGYNEQFF.

The rearrangement joins TRBV5-4 to TRBJ2-3; TRBD1 agrees at 7 bases. The junction had 3 bases not matched to a gene; V was cut back by 0 bases and J by 2 bases. The CDR3 runs 15 residues. The germline gives CDR1 SGHNT, CDR2 YYREEE (reference sequence). CDR3 coding DNA: TGTGCCAGCAGCTTGGACAGGGGCCACACAGATACGCAGTATTTT. It yields the protein CASSLDRGHTDTQYF.

In this sample, this clonotype turned up many times. This chain connects TRBV9 to TRBJ2-7; D could derive from TRBD1 or TRBD2 (5 bases each). The germline CDR1 and CDR2 sequences are SGDLS and YYNGEE. There are 11 residues in the CDR3. Between the trimmed V and J ends, which lost 3 bases and 6 bases, there was a span of 7 bases. The CDR3 region is CASSGGSEQYF. DNA for the CDR3: TGTGCCAGCAGCGGGGGGAGCGAGCAGTACTTC.

This clonotype was counted many times. The chain carries TRBV12-3 or TRBV12-4 and TRBJ2-3; possible D gene TRBD1, 6 bases. V gave up 10 bases and J gave up 2 bases, with 13 bases separating them. This CDR3 region has 13 residues. The CDR3 is CATGQSLTDTQYF. The DNA for the CDR3 is TGTGCCACTGGACAGAGCCTCACAGATACGCAGTATTTT.

A few counts support this clonotype. The V gene is TRBV20-1, the J gene TRBJ2-3, with D unclear. V lost 5 bases, J lost 2 bases, and 14 bases lay in between. Germline V CDR1 and CDR2: DFQATT, SNEGSKA (reference sequence). This CDR3 comprises 14 residues. The CDR3 DNA sequence: TGCAGTGCTCGAAGACTGTTAAACACAGATACGCAGTATTTT. Amino acid sequence: CSARRLLNTDTQYF.

This chain joins TRBV5-1 and TRBJ2-1, with D tentatively TRBD1 or TRBD2 (5 bases each). Trimming took 0 bases from V and 6 from J, leaving 7 bases between them. The CDR3 has 13 amino acids. Looked up from germline, CDR1 is SGHRS and CDR2 is YFSETQ. CDR3 nucleotides: TGCGCCAGCAGCTTGGGGGGGAGCAATGAGCAGTTCTTC. This translates into CASSLGGSNEQFF. Using reference TRBV5-1 and TRBJ2-1 for the parts outside the CDR3, the full variable domain is KAGVTQTPRYLIKTRGQQVTLSCSPISGHRSVSWYQQTPGQGLQFLFEYFSETQRNKGNFPGRFSGRQFSNSRSEMNVSTLELGDSALYLCASSLGGSNEQFFGPGTRLTVL.

This clonotype was detected only a few times. The chain links TRBV11-3 to TRBJ2-6; TRBD1 or TRBD2 may be the D gene (5 bases each). Germline CDR1 SGHNT, CDR2 YENEEA. Between the trimmed V and J ends, which lost 3 bases and 0 bases, there was a span of 12 bases. The CDR3 totals 17 residues. DNA for the CDR3: TGTGCCAGCAGCTTCCGGGACCGAGGCTCTGGGGCCAACGTCCTGACTTTC. Amino acids: CASSFRDRGSGANVLTF.

This clonotype has ten or more counts. The CDR3 DNA follows: TGTGCCAGCAGTGAAGGACTAGCGTCTACAGATACGCAGTATTTT. As protein: CASSEGLASTDTQYF. The chain employs TRBV6-4 and TRBJ2-3; 9 nucleotides line up with TRBD2. Germline V gene data show CDR1 as MRHNA and CDR2 as SNTAGT. The CDR3 loop spans 15 amino acids. The J segment lost 3 bases and the V segment lost 3 bases, leaving 4 bases of the junction unmatched.

This clonotype was seen more than once but under ten times. The chain employs TRBV20-1 and TRBJ2-2; 16 bases are a match to TRBD2. CDR1 DFQATT and CDR2 SNEGSKA come from the germline V gene (reference sequence). The CDR3 has 17 amino acids. V dropped 7 bases and J dropped 6; count of bases not matched to a gene: 11. The CDR3 region is CSVPGTSGRARAGELFF. As DNA, the CDR3 is TGCAGTGTGCCCGGGACTAGCGGGAGGGCTAGGGCCGGGGAGCTGTTTTTT.

The V and J genes are TRBV5-1 and TRBJ2-2; no firm D call. Germline-derived CDR1 and CDR2 are SGHRS and YFSETQ. The CDR3 runs 16 residues. V was pared by 1 base and J by 2 bases, with 12 bases between. The CDR3 loop is CASSLYPGLNTGELFF. The CDR3 DNA sequence: TGCGCCAGCAGCTTGTATCCAGGCCTAAACACCGGGGAGCTGTTTTTT.

The chain has TRBV12-3 or TRBV12-4 and TRBJ2-5; TRBD1 agrees at 8 bases. V trimming: 5 bases; J trimming: 5 bases; junction bases outside the gene matches: 4. This CDR3 is 13 amino acids long. The DNA for the CDR3 is TGTGCCAGCAGTGAGACAGGGGACGAGACCCAGTACTTC. Its translation is CASSETGDETQYF.

This clonotype was observed a few times. This chain links TRBV20-1 with TRBJ2-4, with 8 bases identical to TRBD1. This CDR3 comprises 15 residues. Germline V gene sequence: CDR1 DFQATT, CDR2 SNEGSKA (reference sequence). The V gene end was trimmed by 3 bases and the J gene end by 5 bases; junction bases not matched to a gene: 9. The CDR3 is CSASVRGQAQNIQYF. CDR3 in DNA: TGCAGTGCTAGTGTCAGGGGACAGGCACAAAACATTCAGTACTTC.

This clonotype was counted once. The genes are TRBV7-9 and TRBJ1-1; the D gene is possibly TRBD1 (5 bases). Per germline, CDR1 SEHNR and CDR2 FQNEAQ (reference sequence). V was shortened by 2 bases and J by 3 bases, with 19 bases between the two germline ends. This CDR3 is 17 amino acids long. The CDR3 DNA sequence: TGTGCCAGCAGCTTATGGAGGGGCCCTCCCTCCGACACTGAAGCTTTCTTT. Translated: CASSLWRGPPSDTEAFF.

In this sample, this clonotype turned up many times. J is TRBJ2-7 and V is TRBV14; unclear D gene. The germline V gene has CDR1 SGHDN and CDR2 FVKESK. This CDR3 spans 15 amino acids. Trimming removed 0 bases from V and 3 bases from J, with 12 bases in between. The DNA for the CDR3 is TGTGCCAGCAGCCAAGATTTCGTTGGCGGCTACGAGCAGTACTTC. Protein product: CASSQDFVGGYEQYF.

This clonotype appeared a few times. This chain joins TRBV3-1 and TRBJ1-5; D gene ambiguous. The CDR3 runs to 14 residues. Germline V lookup: CDR1 LGHDT, CDR2 YNNKEL (reference sequence). The V end lost 2 bases, the J end lost 4 bases, and 9 bases lay between the germline ends. The CDR3 protein is CASSQQSGNQPQHF. The CDR3 nucleotides are TGTGCCAGCAGCCAACAGTCAGGAAATCAGCCCCAGCATTTT.

This clonotype was seen ten or more times. The chain employs TRBV4-3 and TRBJ2-3; 7 positions match TRBD2. V trimming: 1 base; J trimming: 5 bases; junction bases outside the gene matches: 3. Germline assignment: CDR1 LGHNA and CDR2 YSLEER. The CDR3 is 14 residues long. The chain's CDR3 is CASSQGTSRDTQYF. CDR3 DNA sequence: TGCGCCAGCAGCCAAGGGACTAGTAGAGATACGCAGTATTTT.

This clonotype appeared many times. This chain links TRBV5-8 with TRBJ2-7, with D possibly called TRBD1 or TRBD2 (5 bases each). Germline values: CDR1 SGHTS, CDR2 YDEGEE. This CDR3 contains 13 residues. Trimming shortened V by 1 base and J by 2 bases, and 7 bases separated the two germline ends. The CDR3 loop reads CASSLRGAYEQYF. The CDR3 region has the DNA TGTGCCAGCAGCTTGAGAGGGGCCTACGAGCAGTACTTC.

The V call is TRBV14, the J call TRBJ1-1; D is perhaps TRBD1 (5 bases). This CDR3 has 15 amino acids. CDR1 and CDR2 from the germline V gene are SGHDN and FVKESK. Between the trimmed V and J ends, which lost 1 base and 11 bases, there was a span of 20 bases. The CDR3 spells CASSQVFPGSGTAFF. The CDR3, as DNA: TGTGCCAGCAGCCAAGTGTTCCCCGGGTCGGGGACCGCTTTCTTT.

This clonotype was seen repeatedly, ten times or more. The genes are TRBV6-2 or TRBV6-3 and TRBJ2-6; D call uncertain. V lost 6 bases to trimming and J lost 0 bases, with 6 bases between them. Germline CDR1 reads MNHEY; CDR2 reads SVGEGT. This CDR3 has 14 residues. The CDR3 is CASRPSSGANVLTF. As DNA, the CDR3 is TGTGCCAGCAGGCCCAGCTCTGGGGCCAACGTCCTGACTTTC.

Notes on this clonotype: It may be a read error: a sequence one base away is much more abundant. The chain recombines TRBV13 with TRBJ1-5; D is possibly TRBD1 (5 bases). Germline CDR1 and CDR2: PRHDT and FYEKMQ (reference sequence). This CDR3 is built from 15 residues. Written as DNA, the CDR3 is TGTGCCAGCCGTCGTGCGGGCGAGGACAATCAGCCCCAGAATTTT. As protein: CASRRAGEDNQPQNF.

This clonotype was seen more than once but under ten times. The CDR3: CSARTTGFISPQHF. CDR3 nucleotide sequence: TGCAGTGCTAGAACGACAGGATTCATTTCTCCCCAGCATTTT. The chain links TRBV20-1 to TRBJ1-5; tentative D call: TRBD1 (6 bases). Trimming removed 2 bases from V and 10 bases from J, with 18 bases in between. This CDR3 comprises 14 residues. The germline CDR1 and CDR2 sequences are DFQATT and SNEGSKA (reference sequence).